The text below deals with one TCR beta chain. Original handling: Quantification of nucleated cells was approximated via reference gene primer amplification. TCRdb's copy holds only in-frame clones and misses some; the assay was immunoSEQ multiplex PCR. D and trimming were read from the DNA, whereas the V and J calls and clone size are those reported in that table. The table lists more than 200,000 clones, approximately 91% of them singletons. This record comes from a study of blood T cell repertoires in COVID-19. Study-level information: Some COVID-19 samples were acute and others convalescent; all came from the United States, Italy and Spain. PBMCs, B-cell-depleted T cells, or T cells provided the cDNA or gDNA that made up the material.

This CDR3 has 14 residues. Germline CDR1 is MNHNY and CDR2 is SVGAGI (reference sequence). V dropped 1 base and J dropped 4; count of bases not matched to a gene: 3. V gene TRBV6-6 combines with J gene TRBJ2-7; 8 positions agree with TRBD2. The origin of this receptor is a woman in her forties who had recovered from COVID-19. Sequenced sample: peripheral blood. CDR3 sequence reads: CASSYLGGGYEQYF. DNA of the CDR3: TGTGCCAGCAGTTACTTGGGCGGGGGGTACGAGCAGTACTTC.